The 25 T cell receptor beta chains presented below share a single source sample, sequenced in a study of T cell repertoires in cytomegalovirus infection. Via MiXCR, TCRdb re-called the reads, giving one row per CDR3 protein. The data contain roughly 920,000 distinct CDR3 sequences, approximately 32% of them singletons. No antigens are known for them. Specimen: cultured CD8+ T cells from PBMCs, collected from culture after CMV antigen stimulation. Receptors originate from a human donor in good health (CMV status not recorded). Some clones in this sample may be carry-over from other donors' samples.

In its sample, this clonotype was seen many times. This chain uses TRBV12-3 or TRBV12-4 with TRBJ2-7; D gene uncertain. V lost 8 bases, J lost 6 bases, and 17 bases lay in between. This CDR3 has 13 amino acids. The CDR3 is CASSLDLIGEQYF. In DNA form, the CDR3 reads TGTGCCAGCTCACTTGACCTCATCGGCGAGCAGTACTTC.

This clonotype has a count of ten or more. The V and J genes are TRBV4-1 and TRBJ2-1, with a tentative D call TRBD2 (5 bases). Germline V gene lookup returns CDR1 MGHRA and CDR2 YSYEKL. The CDR3 consists of 15 residues. V dropped 0 bases and J dropped 2 bases, with 8 bases sitting between them. The CDR3 here is CASSQEREPYNEQFF. In DNA form, the CDR3 reads TGCGCCAGCAGCCAAGAAAGGGAGCCCTACAATGAGCAGTTCTTC.

This clonotype was seen more than once but under ten times. CDR3: CASSPRELELTGELFF. The CDR3 bases are TGTGCCAGCAGTCCCCGGGAGTTGGAGTTAACCGGGGAGCTGTTTTTT. This chain connects TRBV28 to TRBJ2-2; TRBD2 might be the D (6 bases). Trimming shortened V by 5 bases and J by 5 bases, and 18 bases separated the two germline ends. The CDR3 length is 16 residues. Germline lookup yields CDR1 MDHEN and CDR2 SYDVKM.

This clonotype was counted only a few times. This chain joins TRBV24-1 and TRBJ2-1; 16 bases agree with TRBD2. Germline assignment: CDR1 KGHDR and CDR2 SFDVKD. V lost 8 bases and J lost 9; bases outside the gene matches: 24. CDR3 size: 21 residues. CDR3 sequence: CATIPRGKEPGLAGGPGEQFF. Written as DNA, the CDR3 is TGTGCCACCATCCCGCGGGGGAAGGAGCCGGGACTAGCGGGGGGGCCCGGTGAGCAGTTCTTC.

The V call is TRBV5-1, the J call TRBJ1-1; D may be TRBD1 (6 bases). CDR1 is SGHRS, CDR2 YFSETQ, per germline. The CDR3 has 15 amino acids. The V gene lost 2 bases and the J gene lost 1 base, with 12 bases spanning the gap. Here the CDR3 DNA reads TGCGCCAGCAGCTTAAGCGGGACACCGAACACTGAAGCTTTCTTT. Translating gives CASSLSGTPNTEAFF.

This clonotype was seen at least ten times. The chain combines TRBV7-8 with TRBJ2-5; TRBD2 aligns across 8 bases. The CDR3 totals 15 residues. The germline V gene encodes CDR1 SGHVS and CDR2 FQNEAQ. V shed 2 bases, J shed 4 bases, and the junction held 6 bases outside the gene matches. CDR3 DNA: TGTGCCAGCAGCTTAAGCGGGGGCCCCTCAGAGACCCAGTACTTC. This gives the protein CASSLSGGPSETQYF.

This clonotype was observed at least ten times. The chain is built from TRBV7-2 and TRBJ1-2; D is unclear. Trimming pared 5 bases from V and 2 bases from J, leaving 12 bases between. In germline, CDR1 is SGHTA, CDR2 FQGNSA. The CDR3 totals 14 residues. This CDR3 is CASSPTSQNYGYTF. The CDR3 DNA reads TGTGCCAGCAGCCCCACGTCGCAGAACTATGGCTACACCTTC.

This clonotype was seen a few times. CDR3 sequence (DNA): TGTGCCACCTTAGGGCCAGGCTCTAACTATGGCTACACCTTC. Its protein product is CATLGPGSNYGYTF. The gene calls are TRBV6-1 and TRBJ1-2, with no clear D. V dropped 10 bases and J dropped 0 bases, with 15 bases sitting between them. Germline loops: CDR1 MNHNS, CDR2 SASEGT. The CDR3 is 14 amino acids.

This clonotype was seen ten or more times. The chain couples TRBV18 to TRBJ1-2; D is unclear. CDR1 and CDR2 from the germline V gene are KGHSH and LQKENI. The CDR3 totals 16 residues. The germline V and J ends were trimmed by 0 bases and 8 bases, with 19 bases remaining between them. The CDR3 DNA is TGTGCCAGCTCACCACCGGTTGGCACTCATAAAGGAGGCTACACCTTC. Translated, it gives CASSPPVGTHKGGYTF.

The chain couples TRBV19 to TRBJ2-1, with D tentatively TRBD2 (6 bases). Germline V CDR1 and CDR2: LNHDA, SQIVND (reference sequence). CDR3 length: 11 amino acids. CDR3 protein: CASQWGDEQFF. The CDR3 DNA sequence: TGTGCTAGTCAGTGGGGGGATGAGCAGTTCTTC.

This clonotype was seen only a few times. This chain uses TRBV6-4 with TRBJ1-1, with no clear D. Germline CDR1 and CDR2: MRHNA and SNTAGT. The germline V and J ends were trimmed by 2 bases and 4 bases, with 8 bases remaining between them. This CDR3 contains 13 residues. The CDR3 nucleotides are TGTGCCAGCAGTGACCTCCCGGGCACTGAAGCTTTCTTT. Translated: CASSDLPGTEAFF.

This clonotype was seen a few times. Written as DNA, the CDR3 is TGTGCCAGCAGTTTAGAACGGGAGAAAATAGAGACCCAGTACTTC. Amino acids: CASSLEREKIETQYF. The chain is built from TRBV28 and TRBJ2-5; TRBD2 might be the D (6 bases). Trimming left V 2 bases short and J 4 bases short, with 14 bases between. Looked up from germline, CDR1 is MDHEN and CDR2 is SYDVKM. The CDR3 sequence is 15 residues long.

The gene calls are TRBV12-5 and TRBJ2-1, with no clear D. V lost 0 bases and J 9 bases, leaving 12 bases between the germline ends. Germline CDR1 and CDR2: LGHNT and FRNRAP. The CDR3 is made up of 14 amino acids. The CDR3 sequence: CASGLVQGRGEQFF. The CDR3 region has the DNA TGTGCTAGTGGTTTGGTACAAGGTAGAGGTGAGCAGTTCTTC.

This rearrangement joins TRBV6-5 to TRBJ1-1, with D unresolved. The CDR3 covers 12 residues. CDR1 is MNHEY and CDR2 is SVGAGI in the germline V gene. V lost 0 bases to trimming and J lost 7 bases, with 6 bases between them. In nucleotides, the CDR3 is TGTGCCAGCAGTTACTCGACGCTTGAAGCTTTCTTT. It specifies CASSYSTLEAFF.

V usage is TRBV7-9 and J usage is TRBJ2-2, with D maybe TRBD1 (5 bases). Germline CDR1 is SEHNR and CDR2 is FQNEAQ (reference sequence). The CDR3 contains 16 residues. V lost 7 bases to trimming and J lost 8 bases, with 23 bases between them. The CDR3 protein is CASNRKPTQGPGELFF. In nucleotides, the CDR3 is TGTGCCAGCAACCGCAAACCAACTCAGGGCCCTGGGGAGCTGTTTTTT.

A single count supports this clonotype. One base away lies a much larger clone, so this may be a sequencing read error. The chain uses TRBV7-6 and TRBJ2-1; 11 bases agree with TRBD1. V lost 1 base and J lost 6; bases outside the gene matches: 8. Looked up from germline, CDR1 is SGHVS and CDR2 is FNYEAQ. The CDR3 length is 17 residues. The CDR3 nucleotides are TGTGCCAGCAGCTTAGGGACAGGGGGCGCGGATTTCAATGAGCAGTTCTTC. Translation gives CASSLGTGGADFNEQFF.

In this sample, this clonotype turned up a few times. This chain connects TRBV2 to TRBJ1-6; D remains ambiguous. Trimming stripped 3 bases from V and 0 bases from J, with 15 bases between. The CDR3 loop spans 18 amino acids. The germline CDR1 and CDR2 sequences are SNHLY and FYNNEI. CDR3 region: CASSEPTIRDSYNSPLHF. The CDR3 DNA is TGTGCCAGCAGTGAGCCAACTATCCGGGACTCCTATAATTCACCCCTCCACTTT.

The chain combines TRBV6-2 or TRBV6-3 with TRBJ2-7; 9 nucleotides align to TRBD2. In germline, CDR1 is MNHEY, CDR2 SVGEGT. This CDR3 region has 16 residues. With 2 bases clipped from V and 2 bases from J, the junction kept 7 bases outside the gene matches. This CDR3 is CASSYGRGGSTYEQYF. Here the CDR3 DNA reads TGTGCCAGCAGTTACGGGCGGGGGGGCTCGACCTACGAGCAGTACTTC.

The chain employs TRBV7-9 and TRBJ1-4; 9 positions agree with TRBD1. This CDR3 spans 17 amino acids. CDR1 SEHNR and CDR2 FQNEAQ come from the germline V gene (reference sequence). Unmatched junction bases numbered 10, after V lost 3 bases and J lost 5 bases. In nucleotides, the CDR3 is TGTGCCAGCAGCTTTTTGACAGGGGGAGCAGTAAATGAAAAACTGTTTTTT. Translated, it gives CASSFLTGGAVNEKLFF.

This clonotype came up a few times. The CDR3 region is CASSQTTGFSGNTIYF. CDR3 in DNA: TGTGCCAGCAGTCAGACGACAGGTTTCTCTGGAAACACCATATATTTT. The rearrangement joins TRBV7-2 to TRBJ1-3; a weak D match, TRBD1 (6 bases). There are 16 residues in the CDR3. V was pared by 6 bases and J by 0 bases, with 15 bases between. Germline lookup yields CDR1 SGHTA and CDR2 FQGNSA.

The chain recombines TRBV6-1 with TRBJ2-3; TRBD1 aligns across 8 bases. Trimming cost V 6 bases and J 5 bases; bases outside gene matches: 7. Germline assignment: CDR1 MNHNS and CDR2 SASEGT. This CDR3 is built from 14 residues. CDR3 nucleotides: TGTGCCAGCAGAGTGGACAGGGATCAAGATACGCAGTATTTT. This sequence encodes CASRVDRDQDTQYF.

The chain couples TRBV19 to TRBJ1-5; TRBD1 is a possible D gene (6 bases). Germline V gene data show CDR1 as LNHDA and CDR2 as SQIVND (reference sequence). The CDR3 consists of 13 residues. Trimming removed 4 bases from V and 12 bases from J, with 16 bases in between. The CDR3 sequence is CASSTRDMTLQHF. The DNA of the CDR3 is TGTGCCAGTAGTACCCGGGACATGACGCTCCAGCATTTT.

The rearrangement joins TRBV27 to TRBJ2-1; a weak D match, TRBD2 (5 bases). Germline V gene sequence: CDR1 MNHEY, CDR2 SMNVEV (reference sequence). The germline V and J ends were trimmed by 5 bases and 10 bases, with 15 bases remaining between them. CDR3 length: 13 amino acids. The CDR3 coding sequence is TGTGCCAGCAGTCCCCCGACACCGGGGGAGCAGTTCTTC. It translates to CASSPPTPGEQFF.

This chain's CDR3 is CASSLGTSPHEQFF. CDR3 nucleotide sequence: TGTGCCAGCAGCTTGGGGACTAGCCCCCATGAGCAGTTCTTC. V usage is TRBV5-5 and J usage is TRBJ2-1, with 8 bases that match TRBD2. Germline V CDR1 and CDR2: SGHKS, YYEKEE (reference sequence). The CDR3 length is 14 residues. V dropped 0 bases and J dropped 8; count of bases not matched to a gene: 4.

The chain links TRBV7-6 to TRBJ2-2; 8 nucleotides agree with TRBD1. Per germline, CDR1 SGHVS and CDR2 FNYEAQ. After removal of 5 bases from V and 6 bases from J, the junction contained 11 bases not matched to a gene. The length of the CDR3 is 16 residues. For the CDR3, the DNA is TGTGCCAGCAGCGGAGGCGCAGGGGGCAAAGCCGGGGAGCTGTTTTTT. Residues: CASSGGAGGKAGELFF.